This TCR beta chain derives from a study of T-cell reconstitution after alpha-beta-depleted transplantation in children. Unique molecular identifiers featured in how the TCRbeta library was prepared. One entry per CDR3 protein, called by TCRdb with MiXCR from the PCR reads. There are about 300,000 distinct CDR3 sequences in the sample; 10% occur only once, and less than 9% lies in the top ten. This clonotype was seen only a few times. CDR3 length equals 15 residues. With 2 bases removed from V and 2 bases from J, the gap between germline ends came to 14 bases. Germline values: CDR1 SGDLS, CDR2 YYNGEE.

This chain connects TRBV9 to TRBJ2-7; D uncertain. The sample was PBMCs, taken before TCRalphabeta/CD19-depleted stem cell transplant. The TCR comes from a boy under three years old with acute myeloid leukemia, due to receive a stem cell transplant. CDR3 residues: CASSVHDTSPYEQYF. CDR3 DNA sequence: TGTGCCAGCAGCGTCCATGACACGAGCCCCTACGAGCAGTACTTC. Complete variable domain (other parts from reference TRBV9 and TRBJ2-7): DSGVTQTPKHLITATGQRVTLRCSPRSGDLSVYWYQQSLDQGLQFLIQYYNGEERAKGNILERFSAQQFPDLHSELNLSSLELGDSALYFCASSVHDTSPYEQYFGPGTRLTVT.